The clone carrying this T cell receptor (beta chain) was counted at least ten times. Because the library targeted alpha chains, this beta chain is an off-target read whose size means little. This sample's time point: sample taken at primary tumor resection. Whole RNA came from tumor, nontumor lung or frozen PBMC and was sequenced without being sorted. The record originates from a study of spatial heterogeneity in lung cancer. Each CDR3 protein is one row after TCRdb ran MiXCR on the 5' RACE reads. The sample has more than 10,000 distinct CDR3 sequences, about 3.9% seen once. This TCR was sampled from a male donor with early-stage non-small cell lung cancer. The specimen comprised PBMCs, sampled at surgery.

The CDR3: CASSEGTSGRARETQYF. CDR3 DNA: TGTGCCAGCAGCGAAGGGACTAGCGGGAGGGCCCGAGAGACCCAGTACTTC. The chain combines TRBV7-9 with TRBJ2-5; 16 nucleotides line up with TRBD2. The CDR3 sequence is 17 residues long. The germline gives CDR1 SEHNR, CDR2 FQNEAQ (reference sequence). The ends lost 5 bases at V and 4 bases at J; junction bases unmatched: 7.